Here is one TCR beta chain with its context. This CDR3 contains 12 residues. In germline, CDR1 is SEHNR, CDR2 FQNEAQ (reference sequence). The V gene lost 8 bases and the J gene lost 7 bases, with 15 bases spanning the gap. The data are from a study of T-cell memory formation after mild COVID-19. TCRdb reprocessed the 5' RACE reads via MiXCR and lists one record per CDR3 protein. The repertoire holds 470,000 or so distinct CDR3 sequences, with around 19% as singletons. The sample consisted of PBMCs or a T cell subset sorted from them (not recorded which). The source of this sequence is an adult woman who had mild COVID-19 (a few samples of this study predate the infection). Cell type and time point are not known. The J gene is TRBJ2-7, the V gene TRBV7-9; D gene unclear. The CDR3 here is CASFGLKGEQYF. The CDR3 region has the DNA TGTGCCAGCTTCGGGCTGAAGGGAGAGCAGTACTTC.